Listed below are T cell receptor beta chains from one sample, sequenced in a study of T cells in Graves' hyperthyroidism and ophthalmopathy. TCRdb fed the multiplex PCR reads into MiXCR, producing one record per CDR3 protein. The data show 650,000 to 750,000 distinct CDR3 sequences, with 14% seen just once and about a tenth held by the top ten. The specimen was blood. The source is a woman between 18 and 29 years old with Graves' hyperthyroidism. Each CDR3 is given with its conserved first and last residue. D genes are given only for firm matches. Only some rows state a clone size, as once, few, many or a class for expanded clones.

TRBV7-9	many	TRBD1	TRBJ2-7	TGTGCCAGCAGCTTGTTCGGGACAGGGGCCTACGAGCAGTACTTC	CASSLFGTGAYEQYF
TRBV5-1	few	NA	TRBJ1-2	TGCGCCAGCAGCGCGACAACCTATGGCTACACCTTC	CASSATTYGYTF
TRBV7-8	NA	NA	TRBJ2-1	TGTGCCAGCAGCTTATACGGCAGGGGACATGAGCAGTTCTTC	CASSLYGRGHEQFF
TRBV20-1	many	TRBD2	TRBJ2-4	TGCAGTGCTAGAGAGGGACTAGCGGGAATACGAAACATTCAGTACTTC	CSAREGLAGIRNIQYF
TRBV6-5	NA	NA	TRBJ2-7	TGTGCCAGCAGTTACTCTAGGCCCGGGCACGAGCAGTACTTC	CASSYSRPGHEQYF
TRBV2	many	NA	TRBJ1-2	TGTGCCAGCAAGGATCTCGATGGCTACACCTTC	CASKDLDGYTF
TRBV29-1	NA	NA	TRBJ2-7	TGCAGCGTTGAAGGGGCGCCGGACTACGAGCAGTACTTC	CSVEGAPDYEQYF
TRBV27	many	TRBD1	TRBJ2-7	TGTGCCAGCAGTGAAGGACAGGGGTTTCCCTACGAGCAGTACTTC	CASSEGQGFPYEQYF
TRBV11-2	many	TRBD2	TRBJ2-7	TGTGCCAGCAGCTTAAATAGGGACTACTCCTACGAGCAGTACTTC	CASSLNRDYSYEQYF
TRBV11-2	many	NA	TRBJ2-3	TGTGCCAGCAGCTTCGAACGGCAAGATACGCAGTATTTT	CASSFERQDTQYF
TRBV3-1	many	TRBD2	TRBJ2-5	TGTGCCAGCAGCCAAGATTTAGGACTAGAGATCCAAGAGACCCAGTACTTC	CASSQDLGLEIQETQYF
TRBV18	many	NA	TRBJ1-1	TGTGCCAGCTCACCACAGGGGGGGTCTGAAGCTTTCTTT	CASSPQGGSEAFF
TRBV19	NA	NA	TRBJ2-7	TGTGCCAGTAGTATACAAGAAGGAAATTACGAGCAGTACTTC	CASSIQEGNYEQYF
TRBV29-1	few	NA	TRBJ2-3	TGCAGCGTTGTGTCGGTGACAGATACGCAGTATTTT	CSVVSVTDTQYF
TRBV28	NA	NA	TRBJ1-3	TGTGCCAGTACGACAACAGGGAGACACTCTGGAAACACCATATATTTT	CASTTTGRHSGNTIYF
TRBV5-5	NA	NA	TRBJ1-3	TGTGCCAGCAGCTTACAATCGATGATTCCTTCTGGAAACACCATATATTTT	CASSLQSMIPSGNTIYF
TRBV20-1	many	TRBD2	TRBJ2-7	TGCAGTGCTTCCACTTCCGCTAGCGGCGAGCAGTACTTC	CSASTSASGEQYF
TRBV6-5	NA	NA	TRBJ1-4	TGTGCCAGCAGTTACTCACGTAATGAAAAACTGTTTTTT	CASSYSRNEKLFF
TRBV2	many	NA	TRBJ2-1	TGTGCCAGCATACAATCCTCATACAATGAGCAGTTCTTC	CASIQSSYNEQFF
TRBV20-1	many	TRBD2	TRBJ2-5	TGCAGTGCAAAAAGCGGGAGCCCAGAGACCCAGTACTTC	CSAKSGSPETQYF
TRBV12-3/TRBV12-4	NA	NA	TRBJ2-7	TGTGCCAGCAGTTTGAGGAACACCTACGAGCAGTACTTC	CASSLRNTYEQYF
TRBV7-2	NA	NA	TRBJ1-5	TGTGCCAGCAGCTTATTCGGAGAGGGCAATCAGCCCCAGCATTTT	CASSLFGEGNQPQHF
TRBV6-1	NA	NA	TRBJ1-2	TGTGCCAGCAGGTTGGATCGACCTTATGGCTACACCTTC	CASRLDRPYGYTF